The 10 T cell receptor beta chains below all came from one sample that was sequenced in a study of early T cells in non-severe SARS-CoV-2 infection. In TCRdb, the 5' RACE reads were re-called with MiXCR into one record per CDR3 protein. The data hold tens of thousands of distinct CDR3 sequences, with around 6.5% observed a single time. The material sequenced was whole blood, taken at baseline. These receptors were obtained from an adult who was a healthcare worker with PCR-confirmed SARS-CoV-2 infection or an uninfected control (not recorded which).

This clonotype was counted a few times. V usage is TRBV10-3 and J usage is TRBJ2-7; D is uncertain. The CDR3 covers 13 residues. V gave up 6 bases and J gave up 6 bases, with 15 bases separating them. From germline, CDR1 is ENHRY and CDR2 SYGVKD. CDR3 region: CAIRNEPPGEQYF. Here the CDR3 DNA reads TGTGCCATCAGAAACGAACCCCCCGGCGAGCAGTACTTC.

This clonotype has just a few counts. This sequence joins TRBV3-1 and TRBJ2-3; D uncertain. This CDR3 has 14 amino acids. V shed 4 bases and J shed 5 bases, with 13 bases lying between them. Germline V gene sequence: CDR1 LGHDT, CDR2 YNNKEL (reference sequence). CDR3 nucleotide sequence: TGTGCCAGCAGCCCCTCCTTGGCGCGAGATACGCAGTATTTT. It yields the protein CASSPSLARDTQYF.

Only a few counts were recorded for this clonotype. The CDR3 coding sequence is TGTGCCAGCAGCTTAGGACTAGCGGGGAAAGAGACCCAGTACTTC. Amino acid sequence: CASSLGLAGKETQYF. The chain carries TRBV7-6 and TRBJ2-5; the match to TRBD2 covers 11 bases. The germline CDR1 and CDR2 sequences are SGHVS and FNYEAQ. The CDR3 has 15 amino acids. J was trimmed by 3 bases and V by 1 base; bases with no gene match: 1. Using reference TRBV7-6 and TRBJ2-5 for the parts outside the CDR3, the full variable domain is GAGVSQSPRYKVTKRGQDVALRCDPISGHVSLYWYRQALGQGPEFLTYFNYEAQQDKSGLPNDRFSAERPEGSISTLTIQRTEQRDSAMYRCASSLGLAGKETQYFGPGTRLLVL.

The genes are TRBV29-1 and TRBJ1-2; D is uncertain. Trimming shortened V by 4 bases and J by 8 bases, and 14 bases separated the two germline ends. Germline V CDR1 and CDR2: SQVTM, ANQGSEA. The length of the CDR3 is 12 residues. This CDR3 reads CSVGKGVGGYTF. CDR3 DNA sequence: TGCAGCGTTGGCAAGGGTGTGGGAGGCTACACCTTC.

This clonotype was recorded at least ten times. The gene calls are TRBV12-3 or TRBV12-4 and TRBJ2-1; D call uncertain. V was clipped by 4 bases and J by 8 bases, with 6 bases between them. The CDR3 extends over 11 amino acids. The CDR3 protein is CASSYRDEQFF. The CDR3 DNA sequence: TGTGCCAGCAGTTATAGAGATGAGCAGTTCTTC.

J is TRBJ2-7 and V is TRBV28; D may be TRBD1 (6 bases). This CDR3 has 14 residues. Deletions cut 7 bases from V and 5 bases from J, with 18 bases between. The germline V gene has CDR1 MDHEN and CDR2 SYDVKM. The CDR3 sequence: CASTRQAILDEQYF. In DNA, the CDR3 is TGTGCCAGCACCCGACAGGCCATCCTAGACGAGCAGTACTTC.

This clonotype was detected only once. The V and J genes are TRBV6-2 or TRBV6-3 and TRBJ2-1, with a possible D match to TRBD2 (6 bases). The CDR3 has 16 amino acids. The V and J ends lost 1 base and 5 bases respectively, with 15 bases between them. Germline CDR1 is MNHEY and CDR2 is SVGEGT. CDR3 protein: CASSYCMSSANNEQFF. The DNA for the CDR3 is TGTGCCAGCAGTTACTGTATGTCTAGCGCAAACAATGAGCAGTTCTTC.

This clonotype showed up just a few times. This chain links TRBV6-6 with TRBJ1-5; perhaps TRBD1 as D (5 bases). The CDR3 is 18 amino acids. The V end lost 0 bases, the J end lost 0 bases, and 15 bases lay between the germline ends. The germline gives CDR1 MNHNY, CDR2 SVGAGI (reference sequence). CDR3 sequence: CASSYSNRRQYSNQPQHF. For the CDR3, the DNA is TGTGCCAGCAGTTACTCGAACCGTAGACAGTATAGCAATCAGCCCCAGCATTTT.

In this sample, this clonotype turned up many times. The CDR3 spells CAAGPPTNEKLFF. CDR3 DNA: TGTGCCGCTGGGCCGCCAACTAATGAAAAACTGTTTTTT. This rearrangement joins TRBV18 to TRBJ1-4; D remains unclear. Trimming pared 11 bases from V and 0 bases from J, leaving 10 bases between. The CDR3 is 13 residues long. Per the germline V gene, CDR1 is KGHSH and CDR2 is LQKENI.

This clonotype was counted ten times or more. The rearrangement uses TRBV19 and TRBJ1-5; D ambiguous. Trimming pared 2 bases from V and 2 bases from J, leaving 10 bases between. Per germline, CDR1 LNHDA and CDR2 SQIVND (reference sequence). The CDR3 contains 15 residues. Here the CDR3 DNA reads TGTGCCAGTAGTATAATAACGGAGGGCAATCAGCCCCAGCATTTT. This translates into CASSIITEGNQPQHF.